A single sample gave rise to the 15 T cell receptor beta chains below, sequenced in a study of T cell responses to AZD1222 COVID-19 vaccine. Sequencing used immunoSEQ multiplex PCR; TCRdb keeps in-frame clones, though not all of them. The sample lists around 150,000 clones, approximately 91% occurring once. This specimen consisted of peripheral blood, obtained 28 days after the second AZD1222 dose. The source is an adult who received the AZD1222 COVID-19 vaccine.

The gene calls are TRBV6-5 and TRBJ2-3; D possibly corresponds to TRBD2 (6 bases). V was trimmed by 0 bases and J by 8 bases, leaving 6 bases between them. The CDR3 has 12 residues. In germline, CDR1 is MNHEY, CDR2 SVGAGI. CDR3 DNA sequence: TGTGCCAGCAGTTACTCGGAGGGTACGCAGTATTTT. Residues: CASSYSEGTQYF.

The rearrangement links TRBV5-1 to TRBJ2-1, with 7 bases matching TRBD2. CDR3 length equals 16 residues. In germline, CDR1 is SGHRS, CDR2 YFSETQ. V lost 0 bases to trimming and J lost 4 bases; unmatched junction nucleotides: 7. CDR3 sequence: CASSLELRAGYNEQFF. The DNA for the CDR3 is TGCGCCAGCAGCTTGGAACTGAGAGCGGGATACAATGAGCAGTTCTTC.

V gene TRBV6-5 combines with J gene TRBJ2-1; TRBD1 is a possible D gene (6 bases). Trimming cost V 8 bases and J 4 bases, with 18 bases left between them. The germline gives CDR1 MNHEY, CDR2 SVGAGI. The CDR3 is made up of 15 amino acids. CDR3 DNA sequence: TGTGCCAGCGCCCAAGGGGGACCCGGGTACAATGAGCAGTTCTTC. It codes for CASAQGGPGYNEQFF.

This clone has only a few counts. The chain recombines TRBV24-1 with TRBJ1-1, with a tentative D call TRBD1 (6 bases). Germline V gene lookup returns CDR1 KGHDR and CDR2 SFDVKD. The CDR3 length is 14 residues. V was clipped by 6 bases and J by 6 bases, with 16 bases between them. The CDR3 DNA follows: TGTGCCACCAGTCTACCCAGGGGAGTGGCTGAAGCTTTCTTT. It translates to CATSLPRGVAEAFF.

The V gene is TRBV18, the J gene TRBJ1-1; unclear D gene. The CDR3 runs to 12 residues. The V gene lost 6 bases and the J gene lost 4 bases, with 9 bases spanning the gap. The germline V gene has CDR1 KGHSH and CDR2 LQKENI. CDR3: CASSRRGTEAFF. The DNA of the CDR3 is TGTGCCAGCTCCAGGCGGGGCACTGAAGCTTTCTTT.

The J gene is TRBJ2-3, the V gene TRBV6-1; maybe TRBD2 (5 bases). The CDR3 is 12 residues long. Germline-derived CDR1 and CDR2 are MNHNS and SASEGT. The V gene lost 5 bases and the J gene lost 6 bases, with 9 bases spanning the gap. The CDR3 loop reads CASSQRGDTQYF. Written as DNA, the CDR3 is TGTGCCAGCAGTCAACGCGGGGATACGCAGTATTTT.

The V call is TRBV6-5, the J call TRBJ1-1; D is unresolved. Trimming left V 2 bases short and J 2 bases short, with 6 bases between. CDR3 length: 13 amino acids. Germline V lookup: CDR1 MNHEY, CDR2 SVGAGI. The CDR3 region is CASSYKGNTEAFF. The CDR3 DNA follows: TGTGCCAGCAGTTACAAGGGAAACACTGAAGCTTTCTTT.

The rearrangement joins TRBV5-4 to TRBJ2-7, with D tentatively TRBD2 (5 bases). Germline loops: CDR1 SGHNT, CDR2 YYREEE (reference sequence). V shed 3 bases and J shed 6 bases, with 16 bases lying between them. The CDR3 runs to 14 residues. The CDR3 region has the DNA TGTGCCAGCAGCTCGGACTCGTCCCTGCCCGAGCAGTACTTC. It specifies CASSSDSSLPEQYF.

The chain has TRBV7-9 and TRBJ2-1, with 9 positions matching TRBD1. Germline V gives CDR1 SEHNR, CDR2 FQNEAQ (reference sequence). CDR3 length: 15 residues. After removal of 4 bases from V and 2 bases from J, the junction contained 3 bases not matched to a gene. Here the CDR3 reads CASSSRQGAYNEQFF. The CDR3, as DNA: TGTGCCAGCAGCTCCCGACAGGGGGCCTACAATGAGCAGTTCTTC.

The chain uses TRBV12-3 or TRBV12-4 and TRBJ1-5; D not resolved. The CDR3 has 13 amino acids. V dropped 5 bases and J dropped 7 bases, with 12 bases sitting between them. This CDR3 reads CASSTRRGQPQHF. DNA of the CDR3: TGTGCCAGCAGTACTCGCAGAGGGCAGCCCCAGCATTTT.

This clone was picked up one time. The chain combines TRBV27 with TRBJ1-5, with 9 bases identical to TRBD1. Germline loops: CDR1 MNHEY, CDR2 SMNVEV (reference sequence). J gave up 7 bases and V 5 bases, and 15 bases lay outside the gene matches. The CDR3 runs to 17 residues. CDR3 sequence (DNA): TGTGCCAGCAGTCTCTATTATCGGACAGGGGCCACACAGCCCCAGCATTTT. Its translation is CASSLYYRTGATQPQHF.

The chain recombines TRBV29-1 with TRBJ2-1; 11 bases map to TRBD2. V lost 6 bases and J lost 5; bases outside the gene matches: 9. Germline-derived CDR1 and CDR2 are SQVTM and ANQGSEA. CDR3 length: 15 residues. The CDR3 nucleotides read TGCAGCGTCTCGGCCCTAGCGGGAGGAAACAATGAGCAGTTCTTC. It encodes CSVSALAGGNNEQFF.

This clone has a single count. The V call is TRBV2, the J call TRBJ2-2; weak D call: TRBD1 (6 bases). CDR1 and CDR2 (germline): SNHLY, FYNNEI. The germline V and J ends were trimmed by 5 bases and 3 bases, with 13 bases remaining between them. The CDR3 is 15 amino acids. The DNA for the CDR3 is TGTGCCAGCAGTTTGCAGGGGCTGGACACCGGGGAGCTGTTTTTT. Translated, it gives CASSLQGLDTGELFF.

This sequence joins TRBV6-6 and TRBJ2-7; 9 bases are a match to TRBD1. The trim removed 7 bases at V and 3 bases at J, leaving 7 bases unmatched. CDR1 and CDR2 (germline): MNHNY, SVGAGI (reference sequence). The CDR3 totals 14 residues. The CDR3 nucleotides read TGTGCCAGCAAACAAGGACAGGGGAACTACGAGCAGTACTTC. Its translation is CASKQGQGNYEQYF.

For this clone: A read error may produce the germline difference seen at one junction end. The V gene is TRBV12-3 or TRBV12-4, the J gene TRBJ2-1; tentative D call: TRBD2 (5 bases). There are 11 residues in the CDR3. The CDR3 loop is CASSLAFEQFF. The CDR3 DNA sequence: TGTGCCAGCAGCTTAGCGTTTGAGCAGTTCTTC.